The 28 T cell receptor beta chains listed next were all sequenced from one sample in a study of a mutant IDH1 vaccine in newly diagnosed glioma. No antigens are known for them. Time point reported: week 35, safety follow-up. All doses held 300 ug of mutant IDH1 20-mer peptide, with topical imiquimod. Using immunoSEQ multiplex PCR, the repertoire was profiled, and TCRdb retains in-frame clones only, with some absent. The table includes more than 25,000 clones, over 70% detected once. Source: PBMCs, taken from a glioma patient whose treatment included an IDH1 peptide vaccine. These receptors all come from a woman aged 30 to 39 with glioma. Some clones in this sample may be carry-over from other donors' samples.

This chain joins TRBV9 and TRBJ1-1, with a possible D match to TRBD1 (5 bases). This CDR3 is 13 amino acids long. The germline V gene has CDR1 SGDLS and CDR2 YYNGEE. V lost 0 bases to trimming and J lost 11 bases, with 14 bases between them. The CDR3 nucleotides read TGTGCCAGCAGCGTAGTTCAGGGACCAGAGGCTTTCTTT. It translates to CASSVVQGPEAFF.

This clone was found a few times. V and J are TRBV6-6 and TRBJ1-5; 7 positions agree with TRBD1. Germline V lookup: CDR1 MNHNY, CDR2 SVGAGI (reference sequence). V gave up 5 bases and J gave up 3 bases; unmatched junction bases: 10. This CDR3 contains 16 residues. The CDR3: CASSRQTGIYNQPQHF. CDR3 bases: TGTGCCAGCAGTCGACAGACAGGGATTTACAATCAGCCCCAGCATTTT.

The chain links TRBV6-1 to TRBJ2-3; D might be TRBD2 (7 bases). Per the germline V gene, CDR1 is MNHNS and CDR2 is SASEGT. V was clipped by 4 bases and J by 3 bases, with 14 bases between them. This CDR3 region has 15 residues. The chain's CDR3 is CASSGTGGRTDTQYF. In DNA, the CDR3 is TGTGCCAGCAGTGGGACCGGGGGGCGGACAGATACGCAGTATTTT.

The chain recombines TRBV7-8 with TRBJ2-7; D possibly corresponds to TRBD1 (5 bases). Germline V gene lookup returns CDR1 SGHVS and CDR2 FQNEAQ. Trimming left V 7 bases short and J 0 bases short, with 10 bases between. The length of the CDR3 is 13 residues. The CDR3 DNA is TGTGCCAGCACCCCTGACAGCTCCTACGAGCAGTACTTC. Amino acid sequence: CASTPDSSYEQYF.

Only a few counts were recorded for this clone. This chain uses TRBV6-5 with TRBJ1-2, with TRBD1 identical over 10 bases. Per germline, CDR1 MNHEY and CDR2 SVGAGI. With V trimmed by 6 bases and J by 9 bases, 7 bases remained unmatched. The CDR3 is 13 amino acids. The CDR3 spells CASRAGQGTSYTF. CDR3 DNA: TGTGCCAGCAGGGCGGGACAGGGGACTAGCTACACCTTC.

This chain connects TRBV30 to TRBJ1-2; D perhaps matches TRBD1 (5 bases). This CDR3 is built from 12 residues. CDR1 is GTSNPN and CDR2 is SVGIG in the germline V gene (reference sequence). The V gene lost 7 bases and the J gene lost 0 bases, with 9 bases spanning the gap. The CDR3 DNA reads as TGTGCCTCGTACAGGTCTAACTATGGCTACACCTTC. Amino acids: CASYRSNYGYTF.

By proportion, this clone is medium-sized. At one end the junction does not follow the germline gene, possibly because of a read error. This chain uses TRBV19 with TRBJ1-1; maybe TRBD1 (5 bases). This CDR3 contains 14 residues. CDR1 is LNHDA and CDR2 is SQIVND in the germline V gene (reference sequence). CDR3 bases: TGTGCCAGTAGCATAGGGGTTGTAAACACTGAAGCTTTCTTT. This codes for CASSIGVVNTEAFF. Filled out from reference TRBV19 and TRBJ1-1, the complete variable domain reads DGGITQSPKYLFRKEGQNVTLSCEQNLNHDAMYWYRQDPGQGLRLIYYSQIVNDFQKGDIAEGYSVSREKKESFPLTVTSAQKNPTAFYLCASSIGVVNTEAFFGQGTRLTVV.

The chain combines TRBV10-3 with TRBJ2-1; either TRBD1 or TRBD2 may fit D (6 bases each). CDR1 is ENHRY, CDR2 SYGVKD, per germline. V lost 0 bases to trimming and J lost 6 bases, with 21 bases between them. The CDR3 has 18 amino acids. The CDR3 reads CAISESINYGGLGNEQFF. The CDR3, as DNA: TGTGCCATCAGTGAGTCGATTAACTATGGGGGGCTGGGCAATGAGCAGTTCTTC.

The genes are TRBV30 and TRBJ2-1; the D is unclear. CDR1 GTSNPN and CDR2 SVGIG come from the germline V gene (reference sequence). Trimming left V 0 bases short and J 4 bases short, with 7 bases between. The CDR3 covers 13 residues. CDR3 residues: CAWSVSQYNEQFF. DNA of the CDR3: TGTGCCTGGAGTGTAAGCCAGTACAATGAGCAGTTCTTC. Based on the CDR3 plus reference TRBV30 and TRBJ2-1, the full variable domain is SQTIHQWPATLVQPVGSPLSLECTVEGTSNPNLYWYRQAAGRGLQLLFYSVGIGQISSEVPQNLSASRPQDRQFILSSKKLLLSDSGFYLCAWSVSQYNEQFFGPGTRLTVL.

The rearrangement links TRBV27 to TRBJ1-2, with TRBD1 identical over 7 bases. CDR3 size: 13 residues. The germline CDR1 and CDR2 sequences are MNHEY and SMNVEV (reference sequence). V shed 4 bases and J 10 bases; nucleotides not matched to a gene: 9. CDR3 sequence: CASSWRNRGLYTF. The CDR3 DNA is TGTGCCAGCAGTTGGCGTAACAGGGGTCTCTACACCTTC.

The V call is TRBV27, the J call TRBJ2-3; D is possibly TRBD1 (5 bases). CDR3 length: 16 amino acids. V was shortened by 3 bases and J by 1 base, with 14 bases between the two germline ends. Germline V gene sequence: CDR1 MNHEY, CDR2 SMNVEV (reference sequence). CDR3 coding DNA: TGTGCCAGCAGTTTTATAGGCGCACAGGGCACAGATACGCAGTATTTT. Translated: CASSFIGAQGTDTQYF.

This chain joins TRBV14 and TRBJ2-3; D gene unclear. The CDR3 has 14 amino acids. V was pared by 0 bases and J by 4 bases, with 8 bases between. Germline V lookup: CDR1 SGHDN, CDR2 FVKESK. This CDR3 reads CASSQEADADTQYF. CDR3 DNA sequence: TGTGCCAGCAGCCAAGAGGCTGACGCAGATACGCAGTATTTT.

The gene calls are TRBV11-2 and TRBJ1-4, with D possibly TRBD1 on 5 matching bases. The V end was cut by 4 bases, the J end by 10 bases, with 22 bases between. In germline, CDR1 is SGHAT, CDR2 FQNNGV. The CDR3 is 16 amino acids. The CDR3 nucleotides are TGTGCCAGCAGCTCTTTCACCGGGCCAGCCCAGGGAAAACTGTTTTTT. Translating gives CASSSFTGPAQGKLFF.

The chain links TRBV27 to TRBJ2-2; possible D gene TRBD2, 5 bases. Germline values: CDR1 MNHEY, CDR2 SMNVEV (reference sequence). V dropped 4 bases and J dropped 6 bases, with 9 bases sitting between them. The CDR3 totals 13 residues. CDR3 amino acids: CASSWGVPGELFF. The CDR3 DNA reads TGTGCCAGCAGTTGGGGAGTCCCCGGGGAGCTGTTTTTT.

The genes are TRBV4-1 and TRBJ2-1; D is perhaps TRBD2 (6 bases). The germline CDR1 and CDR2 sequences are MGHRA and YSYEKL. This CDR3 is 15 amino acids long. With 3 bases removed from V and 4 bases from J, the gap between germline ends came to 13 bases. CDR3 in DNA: TGCGCCAGCAGCCAGGTTGATGGGGGGTACAATGAGCAGTTCTTC. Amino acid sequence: CASSQVDGGYNEQFF.

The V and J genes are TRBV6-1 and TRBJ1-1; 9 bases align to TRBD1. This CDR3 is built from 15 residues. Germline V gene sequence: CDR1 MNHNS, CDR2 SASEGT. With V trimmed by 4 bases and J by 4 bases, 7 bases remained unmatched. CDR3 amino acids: CASSAPGQGSTEAFF. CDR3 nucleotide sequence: TGTGCCAGCAGTGCCCCGGGACAGGGTAGCACTGAAGCTTTCTTT.

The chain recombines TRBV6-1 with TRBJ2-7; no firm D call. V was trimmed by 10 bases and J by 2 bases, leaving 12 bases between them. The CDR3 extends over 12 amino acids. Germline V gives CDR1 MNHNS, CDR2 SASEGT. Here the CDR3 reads CATLYTTYEQYF. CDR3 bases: TGTGCCACCCTATACACGACCTACGAGCAGTACTTC.

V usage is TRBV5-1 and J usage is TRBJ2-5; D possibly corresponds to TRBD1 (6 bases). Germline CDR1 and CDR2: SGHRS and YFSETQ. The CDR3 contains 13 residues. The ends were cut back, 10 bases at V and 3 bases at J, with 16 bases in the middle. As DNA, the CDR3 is TGCGCCCCCCAGGGGCAAATAGAAGAGACCCAGTACTTC. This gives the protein CAPQGQIEETQYF.

CDR3 coding DNA: TGTGCCAGCAGTGAACTCTGGGGAGGGGGTAGATCAGAGACCCAGTACTTC. Amino acids: CASSELWGGGRSETQYF. The J gene is TRBJ2-5, the V gene TRBV25-1; D may be TRBD2 (7 bases). Germline assignment: CDR1 MGHDK and CDR2 SYGVNS. This CDR3 comprises 17 residues. V lost 2 bases and J 4 bases, leaving 20 bases between the germline ends.

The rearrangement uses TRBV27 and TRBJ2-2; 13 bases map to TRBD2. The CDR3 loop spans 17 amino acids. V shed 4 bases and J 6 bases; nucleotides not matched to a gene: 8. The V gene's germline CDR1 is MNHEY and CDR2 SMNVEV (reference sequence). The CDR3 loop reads CASSSRLAGGGSGELFF. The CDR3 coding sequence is TGTGCCAGCAGTTCTCGACTAGCGGGAGGAGGGTCCGGGGAGCTGTTTTTT.

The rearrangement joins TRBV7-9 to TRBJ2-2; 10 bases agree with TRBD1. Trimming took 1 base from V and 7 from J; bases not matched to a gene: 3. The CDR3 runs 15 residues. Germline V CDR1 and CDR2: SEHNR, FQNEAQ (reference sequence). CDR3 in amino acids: CASSLGDRGIGELFF. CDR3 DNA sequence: TGTGCCAGCAGCTTAGGGGACAGGGGCATCGGGGAGCTGTTTTTT.

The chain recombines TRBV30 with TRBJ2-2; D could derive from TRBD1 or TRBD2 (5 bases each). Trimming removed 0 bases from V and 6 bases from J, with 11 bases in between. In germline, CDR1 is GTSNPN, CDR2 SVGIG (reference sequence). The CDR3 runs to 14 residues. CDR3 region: CAWSVRDPPGELFF. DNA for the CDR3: TGTGCCTGGAGTGTAAGGGACCCCCCCGGGGAGCTGTTTTTT.

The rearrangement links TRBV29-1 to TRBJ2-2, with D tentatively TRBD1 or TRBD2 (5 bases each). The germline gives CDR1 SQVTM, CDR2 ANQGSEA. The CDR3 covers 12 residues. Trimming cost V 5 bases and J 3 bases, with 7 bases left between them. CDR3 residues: CSVRGDTGELFF. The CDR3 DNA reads TGCAGCGTTAGGGGAGACACCGGGGAGCTGTTTTTT.

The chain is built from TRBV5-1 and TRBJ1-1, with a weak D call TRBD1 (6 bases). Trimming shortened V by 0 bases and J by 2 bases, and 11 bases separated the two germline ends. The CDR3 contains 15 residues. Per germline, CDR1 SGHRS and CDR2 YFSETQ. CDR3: CASSLAQGINTEAFF. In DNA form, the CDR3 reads TGCGCCAGCAGCTTGGCGCAGGGGATTAACACTGAAGCTTTCTTT.

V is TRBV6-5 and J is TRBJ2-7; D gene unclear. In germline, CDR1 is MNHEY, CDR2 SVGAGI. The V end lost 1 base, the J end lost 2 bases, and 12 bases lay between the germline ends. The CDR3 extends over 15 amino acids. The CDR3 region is CASSYLPTEPYEQYF. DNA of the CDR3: TGTGCCAGCAGTTACTTACCGACGGAACCCTACGAGCAGTACTTC.

The CDR3 region has the DNA TGCGCCAGCAGCCCCCCCGCTGGGGGGCCGGGGAGCACAGATACGCAGTATTTT. Its translation: CASSPPAGGPGSTDTQYF. The rearrangement links TRBV5-1 to TRBJ2-3, with D perhaps given as TRBD1 or TRBD2 (6 bases each). There are 18 residues in the CDR3. The V end was cut by 4 bases, the J end by 0 bases, with 21 bases between. From germline, CDR1 is SGHRS and CDR2 YFSETQ.

The CDR3 spells CASSESLEGDQHF. The CDR3 region has the DNA TGCGCCAGCAGTGAGTCGCTGGAGGGGGATCAGCATTTT. The chain links TRBV10-2 to TRBJ1-5, with a weak D call TRBD1 (6 bases). V lost 0 bases to trimming and J lost 13 bases, with 13 bases between them. Germline assignment: CDR1 WSHSY and CDR2 SAAADI. This CDR3 is 13 amino acids long.

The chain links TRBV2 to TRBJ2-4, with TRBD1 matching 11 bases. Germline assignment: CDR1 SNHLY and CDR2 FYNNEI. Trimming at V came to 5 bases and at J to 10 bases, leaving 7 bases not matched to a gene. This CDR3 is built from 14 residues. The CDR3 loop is CASSRDRGLGIQYF. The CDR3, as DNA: TGTGCCAGCAGTCGGGACAGGGGGTTGGGGATTCAGTACTTC.